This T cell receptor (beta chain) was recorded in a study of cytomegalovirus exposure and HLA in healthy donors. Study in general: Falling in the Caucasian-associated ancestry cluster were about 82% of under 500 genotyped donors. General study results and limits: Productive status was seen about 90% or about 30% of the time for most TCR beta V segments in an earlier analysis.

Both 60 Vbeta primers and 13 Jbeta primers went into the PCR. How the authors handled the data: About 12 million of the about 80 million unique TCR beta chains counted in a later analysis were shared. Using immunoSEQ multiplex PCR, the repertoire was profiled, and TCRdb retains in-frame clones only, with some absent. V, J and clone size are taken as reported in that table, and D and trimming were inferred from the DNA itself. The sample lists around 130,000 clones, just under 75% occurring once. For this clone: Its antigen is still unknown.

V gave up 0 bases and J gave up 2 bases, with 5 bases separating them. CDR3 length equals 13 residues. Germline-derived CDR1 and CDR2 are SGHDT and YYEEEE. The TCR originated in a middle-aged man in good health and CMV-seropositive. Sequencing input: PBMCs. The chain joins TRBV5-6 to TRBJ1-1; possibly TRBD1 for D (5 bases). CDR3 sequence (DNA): TGTGCCAGCAGCTTGGGGGGCAACACTGAAGCTTTCTTT. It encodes CASSLGGNTEAFF.